The clone carrying this T cell receptor beta chain was picked up one time. As yet, its antigen is unknown. The data derive from a study of long-term antiretroviral therapy in people with HIV. Findings of the study overall: Blood sampling spanned 2004 to 2017, possibly under older ART regimens.

V gave up 2 bases and J gave up 2 bases, with 10 bases separating them. The CDR3 has 15 amino acids. CDR1 is MDHEN and CDR2 is SYDVKM in the germline V gene. Researchers report immunoSEQ v3.0 was run at survey level. Clones were sequenced by immunoSEQ multiplex PCR, and TCRdb holds only the in-frame ones, with some missing. The table records about 26,000 clones, over 65% of them present only once. Sequencing was performed on unsorted PBMCs, taken around 5 years after starting antiretroviral therapy. The receptor comes from a man in his forties or fifties with HIV. The chain links TRBV28 to TRBJ1-3; D call uncertain. DNA of the CDR3: TGTGCCAGCAGTTTAGGGGATCGCGCTGGAAACACCATATATTTT. Its protein is CASSLGDRAGNTIYF.